The 18 T cell receptor beta chains presented below share a single source sample, sequenced in a study of shared clonotypes between healthy human individuals. Profiled with immunoSEQ multiplex PCR; TCRdb holds only in-frame clones, not every one. The sample holds over 400,000 clones; about 96% are singletons and the top ten take about 0.064%. Source material: naive CD4+ T cells sorted from blood. The subset: CD45RA+ positively selected. Receptors were obtained from a woman in her 30s in good health.

This rearrangement joins TRBV10-3 to TRBJ2-2; 8 bases align to TRBD1. Germline V CDR1 and CDR2: ENHRY, SYGVKD. After removal of 9 bases from V and 3 bases from J, the junction contained 6 bases not matched to a gene. The CDR3 loop spans 14 amino acids. CDR3 sequence: CAIPRGLDTGELFF. The CDR3 DNA is TGTGCCATTCCCAGGGGGCTGGACACCGGGGAGCTGTTTTTT.

The chain combines TRBV10-1 with TRBJ2-5; D remains unclear. V was pared by 0 bases and J by 2 bases, with 4 bases between. CDR3 length equals 13 residues. Germline lookup yields CDR1 WNHNN and CDR2 SYGVQD (reference sequence). The CDR3 reads CASSESVQETQYF. The CDR3 DNA sequence: TGCGCCAGCAGTGAGTCGGTACAAGAGACCCAGTACTTC.

This rearrangement joins TRBV2 to TRBJ1-5, with D unclear. CDR1 is SNHLY and CDR2 is FYNNEI in the germline V gene. V was clipped by 1 base and J by 0 bases, with 7 bases between them. This CDR3 contains 15 residues. CDR3 sequence: CASSEERDSNQPQHF. The CDR3 coding sequence is TGTGCCAGCAGTGAAGAACGGGATAGCAATCAGCCCCAGCATTTT.

This clone was observed a single time. The chain has TRBV5-5 and TRBJ1-4; 7 bases agree with TRBD1. Germline CDR1 reads SGHKS; CDR2 reads YYEKEE (reference sequence). V shed 3 bases and J 7 bases; nucleotides not matched to a gene: 6. The CDR3 consists of 14 residues. CDR3 loop: CASSYTGESEKLFF. The CDR3 DNA reads as TGTGCCAGCAGCTATACAGGGGAGAGTGAAAAACTGTTTTTT. The full variable domain, with the rest looked up from reference TRBV5-5 and TRBJ1-4, is DAGVTQSPTHLIKTRGQQVTLRCSPISGHKSVSWYQQVLGQGPQFIFQYYEKEERGRGNFPDRFSARQFPNYSSELNVNALLLGDSALYLCASSYTGESEKLFFGSGTQLSVL.

V usage is TRBV15 and J usage is TRBJ2-2, with D perhaps matching TRBD2 (5 bases). Germline CDR1 and CDR2: LNHNV and YYDKDF (reference sequence). The CDR3 sequence is 15 residues long. Deletions cut 3 bases from V and 8 bases from J, with 16 bases between. The DNA of the CDR3 is TGTGCCACCAGCAGGGACCTCGGGGTGATGGGGGAGCTGTTTTTT. This translates into CATSRDLGVMGELFF.

The chain recombines TRBV28 with TRBJ2-7; D gene unclear. The CDR3 consists of 10 residues. The germline CDR1 and CDR2 sequences are MDHEN and SYDVKM. Trimming removed 10 bases at V and 6 bases at J, with 10 bases between. The CDR3 DNA sequence: TGTGCCACCAAACTTACCGAGCAGTACTTC. As protein: CATKLTEQYF. The variable domain in full, with the rest retrieved from reference TRBV28 and TRBJ2-7, is DVKVTQSSRYLVKRTGEKVFLECVQDMDHENMFWYRQDPGLGLRLIYFSYDVKMKEKGDIPEGYSVSREKKERFSLILESASTNQTSMYLCATKLTEQYFGPGTRLTVT.

The rearrangement uses TRBV5-1 and TRBJ1-2; unclear D gene. The CDR3 consists of 15 residues. Looked up from germline, CDR1 is SGHRS and CDR2 is YFSETQ. V lost 3 bases and J lost 4, with 16 bases in between. The CDR3 bases are TGCGCCAGCAGCTACACCCACCAACCGGGCTATGGCTACACCTTC. Amino acid sequence: CASSYTHQPGYGYTF.

CDR3 region: CSVTGAETQYF. The CDR3 coding sequence is TGCAGCGTCACGGGGGCAGAGACCCAGTACTTC. The chain uses TRBV29-1 and TRBJ2-5, with D perhaps given as TRBD1 or TRBD2 (6 bases each). Trimming removed 6 bases from V and 4 bases from J, with 9 bases in between. Germline V lookup: CDR1 SQVTM, CDR2 ANQGSEA. The CDR3 sequence is 11 residues long.

The CDR3 loop reads CASSLETGDTEAFF. The CDR3 region has the DNA TGTGCCAGCAGTTTGGAGACGGGGGACACTGAAGCTTTCTTT. V is TRBV28 and J is TRBJ1-1, with D maybe TRBD1 (5 bases). This CDR3 contains 14 residues. Germline values: CDR1 MDHEN, CDR2 SYDVKM. V shed 3 bases and J shed 3 bases, with 11 bases lying between them.

This chain links TRBV19 with TRBJ1-3, with no clear D. Trimming removed 5 bases at V and 7 bases at J, with 18 bases between. CDR1 is LNHDA and CDR2 is SQIVND in the germline V gene (reference sequence). This CDR3 contains 15 residues. CDR3 bases: TGTGCCAGTAGTGCGCCCGGGTCCAGACGGAACACCATATATTTT. This gives the protein CASSAPGSRRNTIYF.

Points on this clone: In the same sample, other DNA sequences code for this CDR3. The CDR3 region is CASSRQGTYEQYF. DNA of the CDR3: TGTGCCAGCAGCCGACAGGGCACCTACGAGCAGTACTTC. The chain is built from TRBV28 and TRBJ2-7; 7 bases agree with TRBD1. This CDR3 comprises 13 residues. The J segment lost 2 bases and the V segment lost 6 bases, leaving 4 bases of the junction unmatched. Germline CDR1 reads MDHEN; CDR2 reads SYDVKM.

The chain carries TRBV6-1 and TRBJ1-1; D is ambiguous. CDR3 size: 14 residues. V lost 4 bases and J lost 4, with 13 bases in between. Germline V lookup: CDR1 MNHNS, CDR2 SASEGT. The CDR3 nucleotides read TGTGCCAGCAGTGTTGAGGGCCTCGGCACTGAAGCTTTCTTT. It codes for CASSVEGLGTEAFF.

The rearrangement links TRBV18 to TRBJ2-3; 11 nucleotides align to TRBD2. Losses at the gene ends were 2 bases for V and 2 bases for J; bases not matched to a gene: 3. The CDR3 is 16 amino acids. Germline CDR1 reads KGHSH; CDR2 reads LQKENI. The CDR3 DNA reads as TGTGCCAGCTCACCAGGGGGACTAGCGGCCACAGATACGCAGTATTTT. It specifies CASSPGGLAATDTQYF.

The J gene is TRBJ1-4, the V gene TRBV5-1, with 7 bases lining up with TRBD1. This CDR3 has 17 amino acids. Germline trimming cut 0 bases from V and 7 bases from J; bases unmatched to any gene: 12. CDR1 is SGHRS, CDR2 YFSETQ, per germline. CDR3 protein: CASSLGIRTGDSEKLFF. The CDR3 DNA sequence: TGCGCCAGCAGCTTGGGTATACGGACAGGCGACTCTGAAAAACTGTTTTTT.

The rearrangement joins TRBV11-2 to TRBJ2-5; D gene uncertain. The V gene lost 2 bases and the J gene lost 3 bases, with 7 bases spanning the gap. This CDR3 spans 13 amino acids. Germline loops: CDR1 SGHAT, CDR2 FQNNGV. CDR3 region: CASSLSTEETQYF. CDR3 DNA sequence: TGTGCCAGCAGCTTAAGTACTGAAGAGACCCAGTACTTC.

V is TRBV18 and J is TRBJ1-4; tentative D call: TRBD1 (6 bases). There are 15 residues in the CDR3. V shed 6 bases and J shed 3 bases, with 14 bases lying between them. Germline-derived CDR1 and CDR2 are KGHSH and LQKENI. CDR3 residues: CASSPGEGANEKLFF. Written as DNA, the CDR3 is TGTGCCAGCTCCCCAGGGGAGGGGGCTAATGAAAAACTGTTTTTT. Complete variable domain (other parts from reference TRBV18 and TRBJ1-4): NAGVMQNPRHLVRRRGQEARLRCSPMKGHSHVYWYRQLPEEGLKFMVYLQKENIIDESGMPKERFSAEFPKEGPSILRIQQVVRGDSAAYFCASSPGEGANEKLFFGSGTQLSVL.

The chain is built from TRBV25-1 and TRBJ1-1; weak D call: TRBD1 (6 bases). CDR1 and CDR2 from the germline V gene are MGHDK and SYGVNS. This CDR3 has 14 amino acids. V was cut by 0 bases and J by 5 bases, with 10 bases left in between. The CDR3 sequence: CASSEYRGGTEAFF. The CDR3 coding sequence is TGTGCCAGCAGTGAATATAGGGGGGGTACTGAAGCTTTCTTT.

The rearrangement uses TRBV29-1 and TRBJ1-1, with 8 bases matching TRBD1. This CDR3 has 13 amino acids. Per the germline V gene, CDR1 is SQVTM and CDR2 is ANQGSEA. V shed 7 bases and J 4 bases; nucleotides not matched to a gene: 8. The CDR3 protein is CSALDRGGTEAFF. The CDR3 DNA is TGCAGCGCCCTCGACAGGGGAGGCACTGAAGCTTTCTTT.